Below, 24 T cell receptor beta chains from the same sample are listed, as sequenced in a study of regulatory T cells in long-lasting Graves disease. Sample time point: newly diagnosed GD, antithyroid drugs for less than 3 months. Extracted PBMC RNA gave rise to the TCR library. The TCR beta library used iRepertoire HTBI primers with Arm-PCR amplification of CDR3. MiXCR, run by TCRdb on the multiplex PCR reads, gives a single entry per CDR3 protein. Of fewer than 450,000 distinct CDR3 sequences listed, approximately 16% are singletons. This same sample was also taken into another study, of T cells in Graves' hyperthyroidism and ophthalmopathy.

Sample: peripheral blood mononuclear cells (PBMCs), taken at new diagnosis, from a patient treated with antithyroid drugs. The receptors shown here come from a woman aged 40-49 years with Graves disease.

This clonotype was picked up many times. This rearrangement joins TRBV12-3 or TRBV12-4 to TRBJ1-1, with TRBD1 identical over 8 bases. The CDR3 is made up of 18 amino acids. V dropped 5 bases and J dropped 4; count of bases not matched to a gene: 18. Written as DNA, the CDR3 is TGTGCCAGCAGTGGCTTCGAAGATCCCGGACAGGGTATCACTGAAGCTTTCTTT. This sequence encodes CASSGFEDPGQGITEAFF.

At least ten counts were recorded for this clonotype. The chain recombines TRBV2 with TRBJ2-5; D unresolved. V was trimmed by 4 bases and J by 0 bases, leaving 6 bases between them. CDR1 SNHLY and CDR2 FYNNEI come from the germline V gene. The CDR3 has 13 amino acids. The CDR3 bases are TGTGCCAGCAGTGTTTACCACCAAGAGACCCAGTACTTC. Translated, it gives CASSVYHQETQYF.

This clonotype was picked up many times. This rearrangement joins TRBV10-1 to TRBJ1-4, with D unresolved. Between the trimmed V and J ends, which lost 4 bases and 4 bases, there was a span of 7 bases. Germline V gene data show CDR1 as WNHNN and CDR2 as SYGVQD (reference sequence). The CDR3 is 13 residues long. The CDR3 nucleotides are TGCGCCAGCAGTGGACCCGATAATGAAAAACTGTTTTTT. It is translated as CASSGPDNEKLFF.

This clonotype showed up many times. The CDR3 protein is CASSLDSGGGYTF. CDR3 sequence (DNA): TGTGCCAGCAGCTTGGACTCAGGAGGTGGCTACACCTTC. This chain links TRBV5-4 with TRBJ1-2, with D hard to call. This CDR3 contains 13 residues. Germline V CDR1 and CDR2: SGHNT, YYREEE (reference sequence). The germline V and J ends were trimmed by 0 bases and 7 bases, with 10 bases remaining between them.

Written as DNA, the CDR3 is TGTGCCACCAAGCCTGGACAGGGAGCAGATACGCAGTATTTT. Protein sequence: CATKPGQGADTQYF. The V call is TRBV19, the J call TRBJ2-3; 8 nucleotides agree with TRBD1. The CDR3 runs to 14 residues. The ends lost 10 bases at V and 4 bases at J; junction bases unmatched: 10. Per the germline V gene, CDR1 is LNHDA and CDR2 is SQIVND (reference sequence).

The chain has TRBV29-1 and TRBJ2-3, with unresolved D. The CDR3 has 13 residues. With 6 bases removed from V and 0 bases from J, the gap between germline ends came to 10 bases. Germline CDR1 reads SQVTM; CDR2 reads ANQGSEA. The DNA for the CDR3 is TGCAGCGTCACCACGACGAGCACAGATACGCAGTATTTT. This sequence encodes CSVTTTSTDTQYF.

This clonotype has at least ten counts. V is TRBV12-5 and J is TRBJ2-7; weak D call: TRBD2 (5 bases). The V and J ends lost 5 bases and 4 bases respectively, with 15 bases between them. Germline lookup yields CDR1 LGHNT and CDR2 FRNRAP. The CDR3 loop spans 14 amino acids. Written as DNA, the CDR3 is TGTGCTAGTGGTCACAGCCGGGATAAATACGAGCAGTACTTC. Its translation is CASGHSRDKYEQYF.

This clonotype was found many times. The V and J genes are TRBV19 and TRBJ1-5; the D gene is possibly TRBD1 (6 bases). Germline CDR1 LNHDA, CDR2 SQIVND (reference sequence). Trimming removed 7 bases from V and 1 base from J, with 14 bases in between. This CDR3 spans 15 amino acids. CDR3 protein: CASKLSDRSNQPQHF. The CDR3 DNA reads TGTGCCAGTAAACTGAGCGACAGGAGCAATCAGCCCCAGCATTTT.

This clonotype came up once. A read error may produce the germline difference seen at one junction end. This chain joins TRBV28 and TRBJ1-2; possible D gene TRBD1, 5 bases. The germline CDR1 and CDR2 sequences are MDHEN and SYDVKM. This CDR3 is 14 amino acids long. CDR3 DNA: TGTGCCAGCACCAGACAAAGGGGACCTTATGGCCACACCTTC. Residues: CASTRQRGPYGHTF.

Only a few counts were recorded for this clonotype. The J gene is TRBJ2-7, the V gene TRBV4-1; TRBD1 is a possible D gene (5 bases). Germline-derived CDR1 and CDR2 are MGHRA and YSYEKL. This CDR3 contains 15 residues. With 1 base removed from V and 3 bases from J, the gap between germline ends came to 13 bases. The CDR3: CASSQGPTVGYEQYF. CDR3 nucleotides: TGCGCCAGCAGCCAAGGTCCGACAGTGGGCTACGAGCAGTACTTC.

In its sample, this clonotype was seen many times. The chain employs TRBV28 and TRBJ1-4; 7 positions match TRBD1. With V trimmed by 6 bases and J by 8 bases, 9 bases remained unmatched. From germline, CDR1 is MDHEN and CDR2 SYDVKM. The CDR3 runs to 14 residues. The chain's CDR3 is CASRTGTVGEKLFF. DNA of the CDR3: TGTGCCAGCAGAACCGGGACAGTCGGGGAAAAACTGTTTTTT.

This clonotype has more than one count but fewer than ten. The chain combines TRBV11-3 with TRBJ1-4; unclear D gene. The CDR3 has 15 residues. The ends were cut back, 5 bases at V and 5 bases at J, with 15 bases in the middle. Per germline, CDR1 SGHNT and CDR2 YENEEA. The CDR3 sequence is CASSKRSLGNEKLFF. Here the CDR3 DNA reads TGTGCCAGCAGCAAGCGATCTTTGGGAAATGAAAAACTGTTTTTT.

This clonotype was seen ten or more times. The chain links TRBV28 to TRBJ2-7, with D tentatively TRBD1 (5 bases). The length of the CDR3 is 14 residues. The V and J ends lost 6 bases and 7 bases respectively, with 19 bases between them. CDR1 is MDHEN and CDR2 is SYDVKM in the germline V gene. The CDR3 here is CASRSSDRWWEQYF. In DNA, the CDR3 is TGTGCCAGCAGATCCTCAGACAGATGGTGGGAGCAGTACTTC.

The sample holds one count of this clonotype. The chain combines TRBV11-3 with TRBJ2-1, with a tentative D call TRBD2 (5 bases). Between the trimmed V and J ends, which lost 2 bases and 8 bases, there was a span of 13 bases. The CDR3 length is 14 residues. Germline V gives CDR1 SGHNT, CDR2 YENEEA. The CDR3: CASSLPGGRYEQFF. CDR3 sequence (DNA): TGTGCCAGCAGCTTACCTGGCGGGCGCTATGAGCAGTTCTTC.

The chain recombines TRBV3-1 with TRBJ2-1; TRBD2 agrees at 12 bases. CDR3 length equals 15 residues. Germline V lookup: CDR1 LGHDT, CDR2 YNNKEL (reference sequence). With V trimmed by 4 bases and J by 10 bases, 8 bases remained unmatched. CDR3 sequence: CASSRLAGGYGEQFF. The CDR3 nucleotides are TGTGCCAGCAGCCGGCTAGCGGGAGGGTATGGGGAGCAGTTCTTC.

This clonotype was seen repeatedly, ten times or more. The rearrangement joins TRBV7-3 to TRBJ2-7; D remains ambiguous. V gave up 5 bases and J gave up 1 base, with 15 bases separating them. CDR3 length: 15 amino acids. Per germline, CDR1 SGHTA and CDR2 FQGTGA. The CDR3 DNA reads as TGTGCCAGCAGCCCAAGACAAAAGTCGTCCTACGAGCAGTACTTC. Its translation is CASSPRQKSSYEQYF.

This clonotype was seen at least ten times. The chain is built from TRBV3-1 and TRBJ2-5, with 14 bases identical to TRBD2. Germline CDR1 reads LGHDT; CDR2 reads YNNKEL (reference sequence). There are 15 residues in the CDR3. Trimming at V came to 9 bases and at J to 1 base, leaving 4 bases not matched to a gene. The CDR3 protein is CASTGTSGGQETQYF. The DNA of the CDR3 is TGTGCCAGTACCGGGACTAGCGGGGGCCAAGAGACCCAGTACTTC.

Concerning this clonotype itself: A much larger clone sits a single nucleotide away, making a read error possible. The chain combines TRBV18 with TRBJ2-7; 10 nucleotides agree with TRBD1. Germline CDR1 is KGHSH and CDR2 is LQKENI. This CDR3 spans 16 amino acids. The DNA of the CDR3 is TGTGCCAGCTCACTTACTCCGGGACAGGGGCCCTACGAGCGGTACTTC. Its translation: CASSLTPGQGPYERYF.

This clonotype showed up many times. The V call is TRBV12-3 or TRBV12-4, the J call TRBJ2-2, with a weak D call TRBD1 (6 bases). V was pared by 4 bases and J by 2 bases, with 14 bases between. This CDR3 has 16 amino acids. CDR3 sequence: CASSSPWTVNTGELFF. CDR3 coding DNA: TGTGCCAGCAGTTCGCCCTGGACAGTTAACACCGGGGAGCTGTTTTTT.

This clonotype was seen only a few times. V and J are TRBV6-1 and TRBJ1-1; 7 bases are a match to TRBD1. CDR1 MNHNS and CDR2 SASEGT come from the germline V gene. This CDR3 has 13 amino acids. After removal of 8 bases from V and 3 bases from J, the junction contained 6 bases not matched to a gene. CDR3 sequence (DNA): TGTGCCAGCCGAAGGGGGCGGGACACTGAAGCTTTCTTT. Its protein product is CASRRGRDTEAFF.

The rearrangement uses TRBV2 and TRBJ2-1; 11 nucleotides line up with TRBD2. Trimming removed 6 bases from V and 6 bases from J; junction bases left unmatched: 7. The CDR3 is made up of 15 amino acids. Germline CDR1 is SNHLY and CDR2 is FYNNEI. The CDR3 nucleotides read TGTGCCAGCAGGGGTACTAGCGGGAGAGGCAATGAGCAGTTCTTC. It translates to CASRGTSGRGNEQFF.

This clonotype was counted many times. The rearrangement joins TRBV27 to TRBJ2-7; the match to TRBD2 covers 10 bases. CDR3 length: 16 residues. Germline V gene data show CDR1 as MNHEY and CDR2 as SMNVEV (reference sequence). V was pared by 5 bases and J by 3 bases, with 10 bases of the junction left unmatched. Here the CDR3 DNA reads TGTGCCAGCAGTCAGACACTAGGACTAGCGGTCTACGAGCAGTACTTC. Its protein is CASSQTLGLAVYEQYF.

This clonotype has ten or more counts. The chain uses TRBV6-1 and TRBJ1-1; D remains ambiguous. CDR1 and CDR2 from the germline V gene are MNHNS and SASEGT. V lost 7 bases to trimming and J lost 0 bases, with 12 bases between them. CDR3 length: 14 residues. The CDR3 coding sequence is TGTGCCAGCAACTCGGGAATCATGAACACTGAAGCTTTCTTT. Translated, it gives CASNSGIMNTEAFF.

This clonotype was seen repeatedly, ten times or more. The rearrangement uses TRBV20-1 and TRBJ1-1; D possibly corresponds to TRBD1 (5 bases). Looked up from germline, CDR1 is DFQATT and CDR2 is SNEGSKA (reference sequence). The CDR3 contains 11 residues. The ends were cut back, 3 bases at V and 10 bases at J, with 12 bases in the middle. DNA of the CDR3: TGCAGTGCTAGGCAGGGATTCGGAGCTTTCTTT. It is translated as CSARQGFGAFF.